The TCR beta chain described here comes from a study of vaccination effects on CD4 cells after COVID-19. Findings and limits, study-wide: Relatively few convalescent patients took part in the study, which had no early post-infection timepoints. Clones of infection and vaccine origin contracted markedly late after vaccination. Cross-reactivity with common cold coronaviruses was shown by only 1 of 255 vaccine-induced clones in healthy vaccinees.

The CDR3 consists of 13 residues. Between the trimmed V and J ends, which lost 5 bases and 1 base, there was a span of 7 bases. CDR1 is SNHLY and CDR2 is FYNNEI in the germline V gene. Sequencing was performed with immunoSEQ multiplex PCR; in TCRdb, only in-frame clones are kept and a portion is missing. The profile covers fewer than 65,000 clones, with about 71% appearing a single time and around 3.8% taken by the ten largest. Antigen-specific CD4+ T cells expanded by the ViraFEST assay with viral peptide pools were then sequenced. Culture proceeded for about ten days, and CD4+ T cells were then isolated. Vaccine recipients, nucleocapsid antibody negative, had no prior SARS-CoV-2 infection. Every well housed two million PBMC, which grew in culture alongside 10 IU/ml IL-2 and about 10 ug/ml peptides. In regard to this clone: Its target is not known.

This specimen was CD4+ T cells from PBMCs cultured with HCoV-OC43 spike peptides, taken before COVID-19 vaccination. Subset of the sample: HCoV-OC43 spike overlapping peptide pool stimulation. The TCR comes from a human donor who received a COVID-19 vaccine. The chain combines TRBV2 with TRBJ2-3; unclear D gene. The CDR3 DNA reads as TGTGCCAGCAGTATAGAGGGCACAGATACGCAGTATTTT. This sequence encodes CASSIEGTDTQYF.